This T cell receptor beta chain comes out of a study of T cell repertoires in cytomegalovirus infection. Study information: From public TCR beta signatures came an indication of both CMV infection and matching HLA type.

A single record per CDR3 protein comes from TCRdb applying MiXCR to the reads. The sample holds about 920,000 distinct CDR3 sequences, 30% to 40% seen once. V lost 3 bases to trimming and J lost 8 bases, with 19 bases between them. In germline, CDR1 is SEHNR, CDR2 FQNEAQ (reference sequence). The CDR3 extends over 15 amino acids. Ten or more counts support this clonotype. Its antigen is currently unknown. Here the sequenced sample was cultured CD8+ T cells from PBMCs, taken from culture after CMV antigen stimulation. The receptor comes from a human donor in good health (CMV status not recorded). Some clones in this sample may be carry-over from other donors' samples. This chain joins TRBV7-9 and TRBJ1-1; D may be TRBD1 (6 bases). CDR3 loop: CASSFVRGASGEAFF. DNA of the CDR3: TGTGCCAGCAGCTTTGTTCGGGGGGCGTCAGGGGAAGCTTTCTTT.